The present entry profiles one T cell receptor beta chain with its context. These data come from a study of blood T cell repertoires in COVID-19. Study background: The United States, Italy and Spain provided the acute and convalescent COVID-19 samples.

Per the original methods: Cell counts per sample came from amplifying reference gene primers. The method was immunoSEQ multiplex PCR; TCRdb's version includes in-frame clones alone and lacks a portion of them. D and trimming come from the DNA, and the V and J calls and clone size come from that table. The table includes roughly 300,000 clones, roughly nine tenths detected once. In Seattle, patients joined the study during active infection and were tracked longitudinally. The CDR3 totals 14 residues. The V gene lost 1 base and the J gene lost 8 bases, with 11 bases spanning the gap. The germline gives CDR1 KGHSH, CDR2 LQKENI.

The TCR comes from a woman aged 25-40 years with COVID-19, enrolled during active disease. The V gene is TRBV18, the J gene TRBJ1-4; D may be TRBD1 (5 bases). Sequencing was done on a sample of peripheral blood. CDR3 sequence reads: CASSPLAGGEKLFF. CDR3 DNA: TGTGCCAGCTCACCACTAGCGGGGGGAGAAAAACTGTTTTTT.